Listed below are T cell receptor beta chains from one sample, sequenced in a study of tumor T cells in aggressive B-cell lymphoma. Clones were sequenced by immunoSEQ multiplex PCR, and TCRdb holds only the in-frame ones, with some missing. The sample lists roughly 2,600 clones, 87% occurring once. The sequenced material came from tumor tissue. The receptors were gathered from an adult with diffuse large B cell lymphoma. Each CDR3 is given with its conserved first and last residue. The order of the fields is J gene, clone size, V gene, D gene, CDR3 DNA, CDR3 protein. A D gene is named only where the DNA matches it firmly. Expanded clones get a size class; other rows say once, few or many, or leave the size out.

>TRBJ2-2|-|TRBV4-2|TRBD1
TGTGCCAGCAGCCAACCTCCGGGACAGGGCACCGGGGAGCTGTTTTTT
CASSQPPGQGTGELFF
>TRBJ2-5|-|TRBV5-1|-
TGCGCCAGCAGCCCGGAGGCTAGAGGGACCCAGTACTTC
CASSPEARGTQYF
>TRBJ1-5|-|TRBV7-2|TRBD1
TGTGCCAGCAGCTTAGAACAGGGGCAAAATCAGCCCCAGCATTTT
CASSLEQGQNQPQHF
>TRBJ1-2|-|TRBV9|-
TGTGCCAGCAGCGTAGTTACAGGCGGGGCGGTTGGCTACACCTTT
CASSVVTGGAVGYTF
>TRBJ2-3|few|TRBV15|TRBD1
TGTGCCACCAGCAGTATAGGGACAGGGGACACAGATACGCAGTATTTT
CATSSIGTGDTDTQYF
>TRBJ1-1|once|TRBV19|-
TGTGCCAGTAGTATTCGCGGGGGAAGCATGGTCACTGAAGCTTTCTTT
CASSIRGGSMVTEAFF
>TRBJ2-7|-|TRBV6-6|TRBD1
TGTGCCAGCAGTAGCCGGGACAGGGGGACCTACGAGCAGTACTTC
CASSSRDRGTYEQYF
>TRBJ1-6|-|TRBV28|TRBD1
TGTGCCAGCAGTTTTGTCGGACAGGGACTTAATTCACCCCTCCACTTT
CASSFVGQGLNSPLHF
>TRBJ1-1|-|TRBV2|-
TGTGCCAACGGGGGGGACACTGAAGCTTTCTTT
CANGGDTEAFF
>TRBJ1-5|-|TRBV29-1|-
TGCAGCGCAGGACAGCCTAATCAGCCCCAGCATTTT
CSAGQPNQPQHF
>TRBJ2-2|-|TRBV27|-
TGTGCCAGCAGTTCGGCCGGGGGTGGCACCGGGGAGCTGTTTTTT
CASSSAGGGTGELFF
>TRBJ1-2|-|TRBV27|-
TGTGCCAGCAACCCTCGGGTGGGAGGCTATGGCTACACCTTC
CASNPRVGGYGYTF